A single TCR beta chain is shown here with its context. The antigen remains unidentified. V gave up 7 bases and J gave up 2 bases, with 5 bases separating them. Germline V gives CDR1 SGHRS, CDR2 YFSETQ. This CDR3 contains 11 residues. The data stem from a study of CD4 T cells in relation to SARS-CoV-2 and coronaviruses. Overall study results and limits: The assay detects memory recall responses, not culture-primed primary responses. SARS-CoV-2-driven expansion was significantly weaker in crossreactive than monoreactive clones.

The method was immunoSEQ multiplex PCR; TCRdb's version includes in-frame clones alone and lacks a portion of them. Among some 65,000 clones listed, around 87% were seen once. Unexposed donor CD4+ T cells date from about 2011-2019, before the COVID-19 pandemic. Naive and memory CD4+ T cells came from enriched cryopreserved PBMCs. The receptor's source is a human donor in good health. J is TRBJ2-3 and V is TRBV5-1; D not certain. Sequenced input: memory CD4+ T cells from PBMCs. Here the CDR3 DNA reads TGCGCCAGCCGAAACACAGATACGCAGTATTTT. Protein sequence: CASRNTDTQYF. The full variable domain, in which reference TRBV5-1 and TRBJ2-3 provide the parts outside the CDR3, is KAGVTQTPRYLIKTRGQQVTLSCSPISGHRSVSWYQQTPGQGLQFLFEYFSETQRNKGNFPGRFSGRQFSNSRSEMNVSTLELGDSALYLCASRNTDTQYFGPGTRLTVL.